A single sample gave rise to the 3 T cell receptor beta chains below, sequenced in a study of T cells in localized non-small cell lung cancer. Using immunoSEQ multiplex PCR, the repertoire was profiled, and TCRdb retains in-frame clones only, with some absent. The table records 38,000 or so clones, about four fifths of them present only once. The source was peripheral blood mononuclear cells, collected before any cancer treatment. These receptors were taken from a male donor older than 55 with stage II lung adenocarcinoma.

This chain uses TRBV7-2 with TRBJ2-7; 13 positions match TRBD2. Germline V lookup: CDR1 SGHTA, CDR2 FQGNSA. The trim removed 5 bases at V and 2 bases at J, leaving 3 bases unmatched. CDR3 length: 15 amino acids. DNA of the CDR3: TGTGCCAGCAGCCAAACTAGCGGGAGGGCCTACGAGCAGTACTTC. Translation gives CASSQTSGRAYEQYF.

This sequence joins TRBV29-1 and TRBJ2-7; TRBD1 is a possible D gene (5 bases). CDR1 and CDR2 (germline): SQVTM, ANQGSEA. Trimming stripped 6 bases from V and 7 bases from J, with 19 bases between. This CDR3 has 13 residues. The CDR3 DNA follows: TGCAGCGTCGGTCCGGGCCAGGGTCGGGAGCAGTACTTC. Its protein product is CSVGPGQGREQYF.

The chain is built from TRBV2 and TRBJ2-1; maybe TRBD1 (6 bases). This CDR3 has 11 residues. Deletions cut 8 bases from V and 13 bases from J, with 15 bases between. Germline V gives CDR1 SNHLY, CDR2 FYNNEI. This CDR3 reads CASARRGHQFF. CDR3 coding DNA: TGTGCCAGCGCCCGCAGGGGACACCAGTTCTTC.